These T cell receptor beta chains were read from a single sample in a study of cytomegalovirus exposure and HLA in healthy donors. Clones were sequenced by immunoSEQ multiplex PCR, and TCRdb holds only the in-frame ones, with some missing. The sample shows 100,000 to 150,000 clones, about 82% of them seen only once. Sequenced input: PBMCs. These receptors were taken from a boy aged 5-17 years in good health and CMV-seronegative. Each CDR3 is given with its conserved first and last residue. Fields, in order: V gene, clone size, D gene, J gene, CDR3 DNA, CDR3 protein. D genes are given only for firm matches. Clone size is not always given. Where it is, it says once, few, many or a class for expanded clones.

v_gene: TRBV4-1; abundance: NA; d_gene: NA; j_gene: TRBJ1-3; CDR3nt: TGCGCCAGCAGCCAAAGACACGGCTTCGGAAACACCATATATTTT; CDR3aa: CASSQRHGFGNTIYF
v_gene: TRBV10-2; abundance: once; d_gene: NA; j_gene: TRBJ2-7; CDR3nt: TGCGCCAGCAGTGAGTCGGGGGGAGGCTACGAGCAGTACTTC; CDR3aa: CASSESGGGYEQYF
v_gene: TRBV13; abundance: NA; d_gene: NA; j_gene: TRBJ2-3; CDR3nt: TGTGCCAGCAGCTTAGCGCAGGGCGGAGATACGCAGTATTTT; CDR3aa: CASSLAQGGDTQYF
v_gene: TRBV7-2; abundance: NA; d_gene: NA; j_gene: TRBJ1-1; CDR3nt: TGTGCCAGCAGCTTCGACAAAGACACTGAAGCTTTCTTT; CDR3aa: CASSFDKDTEAFF
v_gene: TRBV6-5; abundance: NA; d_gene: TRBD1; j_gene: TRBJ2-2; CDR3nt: TGTGCCAGCACCGACAGGGTGTCCGGGGAGCTGTTTTTT; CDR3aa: CASTDRVSGELFF
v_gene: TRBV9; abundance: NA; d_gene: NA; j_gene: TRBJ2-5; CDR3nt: TGTGCCAGCAGCGTAGACTTTCGGACCCAGTACTTC; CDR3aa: CASSVDFRTQYF
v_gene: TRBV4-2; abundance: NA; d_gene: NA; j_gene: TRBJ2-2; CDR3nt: TGTGCCAGCAGCCAAGAAGGAGGGGGCGACACCGGGGAGCTGTTTTTT; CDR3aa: CASSQEGGGDTGELFF
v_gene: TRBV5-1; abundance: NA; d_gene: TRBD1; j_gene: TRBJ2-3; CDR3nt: TGCGCCAGCAGCTCGACAGGGGGGCAGGCAGATACGCAGTATTTT; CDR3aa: CASSSTGGQADTQYF
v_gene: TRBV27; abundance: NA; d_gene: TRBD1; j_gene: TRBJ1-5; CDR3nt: TGTGCCAGCAGTTCCCATGGACAGGGGGCGCGGCCCCAGCATTTT; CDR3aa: CASSSHGQGARPQHF
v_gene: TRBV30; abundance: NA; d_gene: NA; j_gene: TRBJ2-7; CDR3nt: TGTGCCTGGACGGACGGGAACTCCTACGAGCAGTACTTC; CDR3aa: CAWTDGNSYEQYF
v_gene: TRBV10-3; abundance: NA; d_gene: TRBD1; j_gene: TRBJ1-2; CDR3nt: TGTGCCATCAGTGGGACAGGGGCTGGCTACACCTTC; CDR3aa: CAISGTGAGYTF
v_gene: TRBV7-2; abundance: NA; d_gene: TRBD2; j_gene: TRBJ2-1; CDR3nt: TGTGCCAGCAGCCTTAGCGGGCAGTTTGAGGCTTACAATGAGCAGTTCTTC; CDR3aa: CASSLSGQFEAYNEQFF
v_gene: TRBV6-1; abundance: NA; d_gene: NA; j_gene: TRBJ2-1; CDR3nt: TGTGCCAGCAGGGCAACAGGGCATGAGCAGTTCTTC; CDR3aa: CASRATGHEQFF
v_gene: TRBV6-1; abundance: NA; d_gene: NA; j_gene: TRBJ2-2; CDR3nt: TGTGCCAGCAGTGAAGCGAGGCGCGCCGGGGAGCTGTTTTTT; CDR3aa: CASSEARRAGELFF
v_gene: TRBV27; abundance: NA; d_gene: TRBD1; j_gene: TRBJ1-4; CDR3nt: TGTGCCAGCAGCGTCACAGGGGGCTTGACTAATGAAAAACTGTTTTTT; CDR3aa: CASSVTGGLTNEKLFF
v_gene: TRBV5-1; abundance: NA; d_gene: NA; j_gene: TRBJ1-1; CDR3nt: TGCGCCAGCAGCTTGGAAACGGGCACTGAAGCTTTCTTT; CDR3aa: CASSLETGTEAFF
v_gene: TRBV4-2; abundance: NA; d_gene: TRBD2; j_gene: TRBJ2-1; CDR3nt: TGTGCCAGCAGCCAAGATCAGGTTAGCGGGAAGATAAGCAATGAGCAGTTCTTC; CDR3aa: CASSQDQVSGKISNEQFF
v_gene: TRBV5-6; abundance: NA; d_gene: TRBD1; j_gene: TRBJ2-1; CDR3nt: TGTGCCAGCAGCTGGGACAGAAGGAATGAGCAGTTCTTC; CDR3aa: CASSWDRRNEQFF
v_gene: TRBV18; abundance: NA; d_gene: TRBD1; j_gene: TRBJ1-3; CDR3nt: TGTGCCAGCTCATCCCCTTCGACAGGGACTGGAAACACCATATATTTT; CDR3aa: CASSSPSTGTGNTIYF
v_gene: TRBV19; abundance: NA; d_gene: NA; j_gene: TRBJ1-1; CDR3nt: TGTGCCAGTAGTATAAGCAGGGCTGGGACTGAAGCTTTCTTT; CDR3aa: CASSISRAGTEAFF
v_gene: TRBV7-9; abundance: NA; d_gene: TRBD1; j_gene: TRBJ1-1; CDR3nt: TGTGCCAGCAGCTCCCGAAGTGGACAGGCCATGAACACTGAAGCTTTCTTT; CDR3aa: CASSSRSGQAMNTEAFF
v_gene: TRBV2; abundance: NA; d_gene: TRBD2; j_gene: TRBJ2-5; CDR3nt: TGTGCCAGCCGGGCCGGGACTAGCGGCCAAGAGACCCAGTACTTC; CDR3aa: CASRAGTSGQETQYF
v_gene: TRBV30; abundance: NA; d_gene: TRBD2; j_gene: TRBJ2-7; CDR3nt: TGTGCCTGGAGTGGGGGGGACTACCTAAGGGAGCAGTACTTC; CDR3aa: CAWSGGDYLREQYF
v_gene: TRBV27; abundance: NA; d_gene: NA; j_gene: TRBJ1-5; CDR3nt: TGTGCCAGCAGTTTTGGACTAAGCGGCAATCAGCCCCAGCATTTT; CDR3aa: CASSFGLSGNQPQHF
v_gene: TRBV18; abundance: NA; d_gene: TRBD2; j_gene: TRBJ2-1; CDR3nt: TGTGCCAGCTCTCCTAGACTAGCGGAGTACAATGAGCAGTTCTTC; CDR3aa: CASSPRLAEYNEQFF
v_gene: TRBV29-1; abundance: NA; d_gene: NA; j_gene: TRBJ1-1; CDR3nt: TGCAGCGGACTCACTCAGGGCTACACTGAAGCTTTCTTT; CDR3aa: CSGLTQGYTEAFF
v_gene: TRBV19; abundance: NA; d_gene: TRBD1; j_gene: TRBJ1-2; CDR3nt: TGTGCCAGTAGTAACCCGACAGGGCAGGGCTACACCTTC; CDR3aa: CASSNPTGQGYTF
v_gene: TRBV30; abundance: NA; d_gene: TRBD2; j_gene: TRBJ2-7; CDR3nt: TGTGCCTGGAGCCGATACTTGGGCGGGAGTAGTCTGCCGTACTTC; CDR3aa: CAWSRYLGGSSLPYF
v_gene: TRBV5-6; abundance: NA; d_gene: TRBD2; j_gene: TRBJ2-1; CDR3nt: TGTGCCAGCGAGAGCGGGAGGGCCTACAATGAGCAGTTCTTC; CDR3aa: CASESGRAYNEQFF
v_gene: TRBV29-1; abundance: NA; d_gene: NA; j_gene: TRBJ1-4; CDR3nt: TGCAGCGTTGAAGTGGGGCAGTCCAATGAAAAACTGTTTTTT; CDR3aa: CSVEVGQSNEKLFF
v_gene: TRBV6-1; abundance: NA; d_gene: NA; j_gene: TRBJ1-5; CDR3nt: TGTGCCAGCAGTGAAGGCAGTAATCAGCCCCAGCATTTT; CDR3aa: CASSEGSNQPQHF
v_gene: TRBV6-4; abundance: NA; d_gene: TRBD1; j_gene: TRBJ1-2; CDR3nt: TGTGCCAGACTACAGGGGACGGGCTACACCTTC; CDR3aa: CARLQGTGYTF
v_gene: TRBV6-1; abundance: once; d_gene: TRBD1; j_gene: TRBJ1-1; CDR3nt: TGTGCCAGCAGATACAGGGGAATGGGCACTGAAGCTTTCTTT; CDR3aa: CASRYRGMGTEAFF
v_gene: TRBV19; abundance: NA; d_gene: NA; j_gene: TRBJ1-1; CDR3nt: TGTGCCAGTAGTCTCTTCGGACTTACTTACGGAACCAACACTGAAGCTTTCTTT; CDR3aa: CASSLFGLTYGTNTEAFF